The 11 T cell receptor beta chains listed next were all sequenced from one sample in a study of T cell repertoires in cytomegalovirus infection. One entry per CDR3 protein, called by TCRdb with MiXCR from the reads. This table has some 50,000 distinct CDR3 sequences, about a fifth appearing once. For these receptors, no antigen is known. Source: CD8+ T cells from cultured PBMCs, taken from culture after CMV antigen stimulation. These receptors originate from a human donor in good health (CMV status not recorded). Some clones in this sample may be carry-over from other donors' samples.

This sequence joins TRBV6-2 or TRBV6-3 and TRBJ2-1; D ambiguous. The CDR3 runs to 17 residues. Germline V lookup: CDR1 MNHEY, CDR2 SVGEGT. Deletions cut 0 bases from V and 6 bases from J, with 18 bases between. The CDR3 DNA follows: TGTGCCAGCAGTTACTCGGTCGACTCAGGTGTTAGCAATGAGCAGTTCTTC. Amino acid sequence: CASSYSVDSGVSNEQFF.

This rearrangement joins TRBV7-8 to TRBJ2-2; 9 bases match TRBD1. V lost 5 bases and J lost 6; bases outside the gene matches: 7. Germline loops: CDR1 SGHVS, CDR2 FQNEAQ. The CDR3 covers 15 residues. CDR3 sequence: CASSLLQGAAGELFF. The CDR3 region has the DNA TGTGCCAGCAGCCTACTACAGGGGGCGGCCGGGGAGCTGTTTTTT.

In this sample, this clonotype turned up a few times. The chain has TRBV7-2 and TRBJ2-1; D uncertain. The CDR3 covers 13 residues. Between the trimmed V and J ends, which lost 3 bases and 7 bases, there was a span of 10 bases. From germline, CDR1 is SGHTA and CDR2 FQGNSA. In DNA, the CDR3 is TGTGCCAGCAGCTTTGAAACAACAAATGAGCAGTTCTTC. Translating it yields CASSFETTNEQFF.

The rearrangement uses TRBV19 and TRBJ2-2, with TRBD1 identical over 9 bases. Germline values: CDR1 LNHDA, CDR2 SQIVND (reference sequence). The length of the CDR3 is 14 residues. The V and J ends lost 6 bases and 3 bases, in that order; junction bases with no gene match: 2. The CDR3 reads CASRTGGYTGELFF. For the CDR3, the DNA is TGTGCCAGTAGAACAGGGGGCTACACCGGGGAGCTGTTTTTT.

This clonotype was counted at least ten times. The chain is built from TRBV25-1 and TRBJ2-7; tentatively, D is TRBD2 (6 bases). The CDR3 runs 12 residues. V was pared by 10 bases and J by 3 bases, with 13 bases between. Germline CDR1 MGHDK, CDR2 SYGVNS. The CDR3 DNA is TGTGCCACGGAGGAGGGTCTCTACGAGCAGTACTTC. As protein: CATEEGLYEQYF.

The chain recombines TRBV28 with TRBJ2-2, with D unresolved. The V gene's germline CDR1 is MDHEN and CDR2 SYDVKM. V was pared by 6 bases and J by 1 base, with 9 bases between. This CDR3 is 14 amino acids long. The DNA of the CDR3 is TGTGCCAGCAGGAGTGAGAAGAACACCGGGGAGCTGTTTTTT. Translation gives CASRSEKNTGELFF.

The chain is built from TRBV7-8 and TRBJ2-2, with 10 bases fitting TRBD2. Germline-derived CDR1 and CDR2 are SGHVS and FQNEAQ. The length of the CDR3 is 16 residues. After removal of 4 bases from V and 4 bases from J, the junction contained 6 bases not matched to a gene. The CDR3 is CASSSLAGAGTGELFF. In DNA form, the CDR3 reads TGTGCCAGCAGCTCCCTAGCGGGAGCCGGCACCGGGGAGCTGTTTTTT. The variable domain in full, completed from reference TRBV7-8 and TRBJ2-2, reads GAGVSQSPRYKVAKRGQDVALRCDPISGHVSLFWYQQALGQGPEFLTYFQNEAQLDKSGLPSDRFFAERPEGSVSTLKIQRTQQEDSAVYLCASSSLAGAGTGELFFGEGSRLTVL.

There are many counts of this clonotype. The rearrangement uses TRBV11-2 and TRBJ2-2; 9 nucleotides agree with TRBD1. The CDR3 sequence is 15 residues long. V dropped 5 bases and J dropped 5; count of bases not matched to a gene: 6. Germline CDR1 reads SGHAT; CDR2 reads FQNNGV. The CDR3: CASSPGTGTTGELFF. In nucleotides, the CDR3 is TGTGCCAGCAGCCCCGGGACAGGGACAACCGGGGAGCTGTTTTTT.

The CDR3 reads CATSRDGSMGSPLHF. CDR3 coding DNA: TGTGCCACCAGCAGAGACGGCAGCATGGGTTCACCCCTCCACTTT. The chain carries TRBV15 and TRBJ1-6; unclear D gene. The CDR3 loop spans 15 amino acids. Trimming shortened V by 0 bases and J by 9 bases, and 12 bases separated the two germline ends. Germline V lookup: CDR1 LNHNV, CDR2 YYDKDF (reference sequence). The variable domain in full, completed from reference TRBV15 and TRBJ1-6, reads DAMVIQNPRYQVTQFGKPVTLSCSQTLNHNVMYWYQQKSSQAPKLLFHYYDKDFNNEADTPDNFQSRRPNTSFCFLDIRSPGLGDTAMYLCATSRDGSMGSPLHFGNGTRLTVT.

The chain has TRBV11-2 and TRBJ2-4; TRBD1 agrees at 7 bases. Germline assignment: CDR1 SGHAT and CDR2 FQNNGV. V lost 3 bases, J lost 0 bases, and 11 bases stayed unmatched. This CDR3 comprises 18 residues. The CDR3, as DNA: TGTGCCAGCAGCTTTTTGGACAGGATAGGGTTAGCCAAAAACATTCAGTACTTC. It specifies CASSFLDRIGLAKNIQYF.

The genes are TRBV12-3 or TRBV12-4 and TRBJ2-3; 9 bases fit TRBD2. The CDR3 loop spans 16 amino acids. V shed 4 bases, J shed 4 bases, and the junction held 9 bases outside the gene matches. The CDR3 sequence: CASSSSGTSRPDTQYF. CDR3 DNA sequence: TGTGCCAGCAGTTCCTCCGGGACTAGCCGCCCAGATACGCAGTATTTT.